This T cell receptor (beta chain) was obtained from a study of shared clonotypes between healthy human individuals (dated by TCRdb to the early 2020s). Concerning the study at large: The cohort comprised a couple of women and a few men aged 18 to 49 years. For each donor, CD4 naive and CD4 memory were each given three plates, CD8 naive was given two plates, and CD8 memory was given one plate. Blood TCR repertoires of about five healthy adults were deeply sequenced to estimate repertoire size and the extent of clonotype sharing between individuals. Libraries were prepared and TCR repertoires were sequenced by different laboratories using diverse techniques, in order to increase sequencing depth and limit assay-specific biases. Each donor's leukapheresis produced roughly between about 0.85 and 10 billion PBMCs. What the work shows at the level of the full study, not this receptor alone: Even with the large sequencing depth, rarefaction of the sorted-subset datasets indicated that sequencing was incomplete. Naive subsets generally had larger estimated clonotype richness than memory subsets. Pairwise subsampling led to the expectation that sequencing depth would affect the degree of clonotype sharing among donors. The genetic and exposure-history diversity represented was limited by the small number of donors. Compared with non-shared clonotypes, clonotypes shared by all four sorted-subset donors had higher generation probabilities. Across four donors, about 4.5% of naive CD4, approximately 3.6% of naive CD8, about 2.3% of memory CD4, and approximately 0.4% of memory CD8 clonotypes were shared. Sampling was restricted to blood, and TCR repertoires in tissues likely differ from the TCR repertoires found in blood.

CD8 naive samples consisted of CD45RO-negative cells that were positively selected for CCR7, yielding a CD45RA+CCR7+ population without TemRA cells. The donors were healthy, HIV-negative adults with no recently reported acute infections or vaccinations. Every donor was a Caucasian adult living in Nashville, Tennessee, USA. Blood was obtained by leukapheresis, after which PBMCs were separated by Ficoll-Histopaque density gradient centrifugation and cryopreserved in liquid nitrogen vapor phase. Purity and quantity of every magnetically sorted T cell population were checked by analytical flow cytometry. Genomic DNA was isolated from every sorted fraction and measured by UV absorbance on a Nanodrop 2000c. V and J are truncated by 1 base and 7 bases respectively, leaving an intervening sequence of 16 bases. The CDR3 has 16 amino acids, counting the end cysteine and phenylalanine. Just CDR3 DNA is preserved here, 48 bases in frame from base 1. CDR1 and CDR2, per the germline V gene, are SGHVS and FNYEAQ.

A note on this clone: Its specific antigen is unknown. The record has no base qualities; no much larger clone is one base away.

Using the deep immunoSEQ assay, multiplex PCR amplified TCR CDR3 regions from genomic DNA. For each cell subset, the extracted genomic DNA was distributed evenly across all wells of several immunoSEQ 96-well plates, and each plate served as one replicate. For sorted subsets, each replicate PCR was loaded with approximately 200 ng genomic DNA, equivalent to 25,000 to 35,000 T cell genomes. Purified libraries were measured with a Qubit 3.0 fluorometer, size-checked on a Bioanalyzer 2100, and measured again with the KAPA Library Quantification kit. Every immunoSEQ 96-well plate was sequenced on a separate single-read 150-cycle Illumina NextSeq 550 flow cell. In the original analysis: Because only junctional sequences without quality scores were contained in the immunoSEQ output, filtering matching that applied to full-length reads could not be performed. To assign V/J genes and CDR3, sequences were annotated using PyIR, a Python wrapper for IgBLAST v1.9, with IMGT germline references. Reads were filtered out if the reads had weak V/J assignments (E-value above 1e-6), no CDR3, stop codons, out-of-frame junctions, or ambiguous translated residues. V3J clonotypes were defined as sequences sharing an identical inferred V gene, J gene, and CDR3 amino acid sequence. The percentage overlap between two repertoires was calculated by dividing the number of shared unique clonotypes by the size of the smaller repertoire. RTK rarefaction, the Chao1 estimator, and Recon v2.1 estimates of unobserved clonotypes were used to assess repertoire richness. OLGA was used to compute generation probabilities for all TCRbeta clonotypes that the gDNA method yielded from a handful of donors. TCRdb retrieved this table from immuneACCESS and kept in-frame rearrangements only. Not all clones are present; in checked studies, unresolved V genes account for under half, and no reason is known for the remainder. Clone size and the V and J calls come from that table; the DNA yielded D and trimming. The sample includes hundreds of thousands of clones, with 80% to 95% observed a single time. The ten largest clonotypes hold approximately 25% of the sample.

The V and J genes are TRBV7-6 and TRBJ1-4; the D gene is perhaps TRBD1, from 5 matching bases. The sequence was obtained from a young man in good health. Specimen: naive CD8+ T cells sorted from blood. Reading the label with the study, this specimen's cell subset or site is: CD45RA+CCR7+. For the CDR3, the sequence is CASSLEGWGFAEKLFF. The sequenced DNA: TGTGCCAGCAGCTTAGAGGGGTGGGGGTTCGCTGAAAAACTGTTTTTT. Extended through the reference TRBV7-6 and TRBJ1-4 proteins, this CDR3 yields the full variable domain: GAGVSQSPRYKVTKRGQDVALRCDPISGHVSLYWYRQALGQGPEFLTYFNYEAQQDKSGLPNDRFSAERPEGSISTLTIQRTEQRDSAMYRCASSLEGWGFAEKLFFGSGTQLSVL.